This T cell receptor (beta chain) emerged from a study of chemoradiotherapy in HPV16-positive cancers. Trimming cost V 4 bases and J 9 bases, with 16 bases left between them. Germline V lookup: CDR1 MDHEN, CDR2 SYDVKM. There are 14 residues in the CDR3. The data were produced by immunoSEQ multiplex PCR, yet TCRdb's version contains in-frame clones alone and is incomplete. Of approximately 30,000 clones in the sample, about 91% are singletons; the top ten hold approximately 5%. This clone was picked up one time. Sequenced material: blood, taken from a patient who underwent chemoradiotherapy. V is TRBV28 and J is TRBJ2-1; no definite D call. This TCR derives from a human donor with HPV-associated anogenital cancer. The CDR3 DNA sequence: TGTGCCAGCAGTTCCCACCTGCCTCCGAGTGAGCAGTTCTTC. It codes for CASSSHLPPSEQFF.